This TCR beta chain originates from a study of blood T cell repertoires in COVID-19. The germline CDR1 and CDR2 sequences are MNHEY and SVGAGI. The CDR3 consists of 11 residues. Trimming cost V 6 bases and J 8 bases, with 10 bases left between them. Produced via immunoSEQ multiplex PCR; TCRdb's table is partial and in-frame only. The sample has over 200,000 clones, over 75% seen once. This clonotype was obtained from a woman between 45 and 65 years old who had recovered from COVID-19. The sample taken for sequencing was PBMCs or T cells enriched from blood (not recorded which). V usage is TRBV6-5 and J usage is TRBJ1-2, with TRBD1 as a possible D gene (5 bases). As DNA, the CDR3 is TGTGCCAGCAGGGGGGGACGGGGCTACACCTTC. Protein sequence: CASRGGRGYTF.